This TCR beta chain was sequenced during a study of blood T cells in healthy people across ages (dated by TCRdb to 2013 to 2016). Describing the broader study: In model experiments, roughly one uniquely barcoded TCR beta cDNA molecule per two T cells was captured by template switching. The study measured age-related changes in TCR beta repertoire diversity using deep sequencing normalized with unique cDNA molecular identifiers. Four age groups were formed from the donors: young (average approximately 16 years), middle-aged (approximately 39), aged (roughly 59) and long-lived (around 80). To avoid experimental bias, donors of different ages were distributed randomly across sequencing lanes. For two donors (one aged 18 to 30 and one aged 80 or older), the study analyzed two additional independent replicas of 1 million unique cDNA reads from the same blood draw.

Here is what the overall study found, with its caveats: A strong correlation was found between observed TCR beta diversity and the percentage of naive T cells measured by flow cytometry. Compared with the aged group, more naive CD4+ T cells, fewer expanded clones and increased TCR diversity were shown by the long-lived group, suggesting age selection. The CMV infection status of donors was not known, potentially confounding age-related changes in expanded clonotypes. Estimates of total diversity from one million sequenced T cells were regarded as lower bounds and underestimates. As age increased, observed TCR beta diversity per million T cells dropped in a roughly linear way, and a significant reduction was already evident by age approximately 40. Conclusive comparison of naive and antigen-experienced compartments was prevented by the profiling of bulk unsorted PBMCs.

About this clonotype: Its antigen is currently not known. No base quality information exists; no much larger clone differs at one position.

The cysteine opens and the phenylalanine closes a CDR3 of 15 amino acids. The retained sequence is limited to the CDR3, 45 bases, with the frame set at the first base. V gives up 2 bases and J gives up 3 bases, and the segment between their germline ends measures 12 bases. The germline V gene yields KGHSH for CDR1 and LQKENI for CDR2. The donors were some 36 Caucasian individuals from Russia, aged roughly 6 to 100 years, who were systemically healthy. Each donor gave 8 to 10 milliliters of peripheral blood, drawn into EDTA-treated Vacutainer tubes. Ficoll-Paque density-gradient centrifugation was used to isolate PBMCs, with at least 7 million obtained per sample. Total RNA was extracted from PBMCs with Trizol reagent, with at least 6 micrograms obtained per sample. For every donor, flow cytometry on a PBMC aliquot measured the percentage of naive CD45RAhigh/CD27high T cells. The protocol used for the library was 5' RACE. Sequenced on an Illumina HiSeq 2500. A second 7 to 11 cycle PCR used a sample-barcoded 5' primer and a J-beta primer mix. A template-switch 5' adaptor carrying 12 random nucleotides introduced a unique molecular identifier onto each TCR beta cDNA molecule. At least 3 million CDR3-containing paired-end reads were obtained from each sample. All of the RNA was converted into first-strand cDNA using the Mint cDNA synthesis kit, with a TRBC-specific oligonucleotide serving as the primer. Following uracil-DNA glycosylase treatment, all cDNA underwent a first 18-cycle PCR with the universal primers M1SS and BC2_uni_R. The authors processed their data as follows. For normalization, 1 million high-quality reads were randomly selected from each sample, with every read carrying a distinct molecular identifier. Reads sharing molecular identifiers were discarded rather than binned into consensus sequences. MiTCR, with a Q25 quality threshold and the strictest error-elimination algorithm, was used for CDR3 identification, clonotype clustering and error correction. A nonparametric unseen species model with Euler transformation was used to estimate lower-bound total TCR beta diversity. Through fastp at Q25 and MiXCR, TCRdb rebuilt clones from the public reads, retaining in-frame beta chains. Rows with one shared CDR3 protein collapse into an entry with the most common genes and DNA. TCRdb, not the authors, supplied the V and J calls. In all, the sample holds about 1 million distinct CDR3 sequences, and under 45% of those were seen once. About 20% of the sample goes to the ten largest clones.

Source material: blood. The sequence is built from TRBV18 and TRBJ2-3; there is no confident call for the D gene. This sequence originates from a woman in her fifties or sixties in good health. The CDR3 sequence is CASSPGLSRTDTQYF. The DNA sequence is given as TGTGCCAGCTCACCAGGCCTTTCGAGGACAGATACGCAGTATTTT.